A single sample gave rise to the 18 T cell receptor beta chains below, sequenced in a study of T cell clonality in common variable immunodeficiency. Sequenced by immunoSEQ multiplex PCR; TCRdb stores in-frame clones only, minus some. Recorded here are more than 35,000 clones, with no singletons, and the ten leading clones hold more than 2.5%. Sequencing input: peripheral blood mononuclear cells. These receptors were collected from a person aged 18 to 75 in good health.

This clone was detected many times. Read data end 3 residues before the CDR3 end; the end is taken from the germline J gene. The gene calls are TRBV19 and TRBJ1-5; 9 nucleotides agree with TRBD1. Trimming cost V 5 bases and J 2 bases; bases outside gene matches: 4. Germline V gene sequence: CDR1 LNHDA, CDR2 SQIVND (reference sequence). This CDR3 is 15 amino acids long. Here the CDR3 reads CASSLGTGRNQPQHF. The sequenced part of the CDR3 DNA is TGTGCCAGTAGTCTAGGGACAGGGCGCAATCAGCCC.

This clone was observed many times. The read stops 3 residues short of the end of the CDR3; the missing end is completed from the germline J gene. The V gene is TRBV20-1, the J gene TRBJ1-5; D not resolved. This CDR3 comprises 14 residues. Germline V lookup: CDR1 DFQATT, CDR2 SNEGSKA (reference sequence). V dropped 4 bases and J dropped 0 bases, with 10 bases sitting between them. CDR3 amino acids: CSAILPYSNQPQHF. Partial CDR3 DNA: TGCAGTGCTATCCTGCCCTATAGCAATCAGCCC.

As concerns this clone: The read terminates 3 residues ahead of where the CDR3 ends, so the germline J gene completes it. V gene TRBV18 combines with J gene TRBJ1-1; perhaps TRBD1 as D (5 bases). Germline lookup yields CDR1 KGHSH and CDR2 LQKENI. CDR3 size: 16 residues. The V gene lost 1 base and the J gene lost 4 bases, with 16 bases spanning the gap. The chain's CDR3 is CASSPQFREQGTEAFF. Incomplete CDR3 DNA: TGTGCCAGCTCACCACAATTCAGGGAGCAAGGCACTGAA. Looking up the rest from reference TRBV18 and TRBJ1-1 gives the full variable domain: NAGVMQNPRHLVRRRGQEARLRCSPMKGHSHVYWYRQLPEEGLKFMVYLQKENIIDESGMPKERFSAEFPKEGPSILRIQQVVRGDSAAYFCASSPQFREQGTEAFFGQGTRLTVV.

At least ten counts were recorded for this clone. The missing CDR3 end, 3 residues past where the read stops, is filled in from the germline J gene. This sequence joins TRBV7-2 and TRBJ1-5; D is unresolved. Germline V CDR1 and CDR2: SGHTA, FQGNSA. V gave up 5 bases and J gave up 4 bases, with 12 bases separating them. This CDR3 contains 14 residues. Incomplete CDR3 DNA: TGTGCCAGCAGCCCCCAAGGACTAAATCAGCCC. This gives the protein CASSPQGLNQP. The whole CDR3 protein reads CASSPQGLNQPQHF. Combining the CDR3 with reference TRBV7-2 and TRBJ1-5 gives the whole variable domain GAGVSQSPSNKVTEKGKDVELRCDPISGHTALYWYRQSLGQGLEFLIYFQGNSAPDKSGLPSDRFSAERTGGSVSTLTIQRTQQEDSAVYLCASSPQGLNQPQHFGDGTRLSIL.

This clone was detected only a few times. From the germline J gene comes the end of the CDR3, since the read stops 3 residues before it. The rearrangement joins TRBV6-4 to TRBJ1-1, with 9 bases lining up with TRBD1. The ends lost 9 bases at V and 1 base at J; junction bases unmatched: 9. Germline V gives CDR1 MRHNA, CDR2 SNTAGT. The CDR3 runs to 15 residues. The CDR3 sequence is CASKQGAHWNTEAFF. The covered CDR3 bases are TGTGCCAGTAAACAGGGGGCGCATTGGAACACTGAA.

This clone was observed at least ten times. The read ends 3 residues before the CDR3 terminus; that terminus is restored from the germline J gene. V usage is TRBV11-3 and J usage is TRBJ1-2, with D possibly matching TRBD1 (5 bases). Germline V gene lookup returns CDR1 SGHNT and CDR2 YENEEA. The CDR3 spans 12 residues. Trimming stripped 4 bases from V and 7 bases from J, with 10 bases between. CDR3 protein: CASSSAGVGYTF. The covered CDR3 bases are TGTGCCAGCAGCTCTGCGGGGGTTGGC.

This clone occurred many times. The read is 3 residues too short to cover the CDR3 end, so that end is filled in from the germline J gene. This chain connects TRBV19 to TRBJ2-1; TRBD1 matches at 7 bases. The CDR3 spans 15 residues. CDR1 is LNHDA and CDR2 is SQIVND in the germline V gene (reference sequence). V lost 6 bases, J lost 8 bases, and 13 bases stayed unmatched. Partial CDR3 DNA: TGTGCCAGTAGGCAAGATGCAGGGGGTTTAGATGAG. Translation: CASRQDAGGLDE. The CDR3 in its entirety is CASRQDAGGLDEQFF.

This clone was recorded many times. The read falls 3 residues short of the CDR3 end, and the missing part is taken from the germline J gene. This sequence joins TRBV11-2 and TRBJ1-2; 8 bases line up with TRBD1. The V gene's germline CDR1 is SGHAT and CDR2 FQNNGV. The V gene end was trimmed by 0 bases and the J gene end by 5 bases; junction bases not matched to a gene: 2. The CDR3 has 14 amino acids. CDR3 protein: CASSLDDRGYGYTF. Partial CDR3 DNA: TGTGCCAGCAGCTTAGACGACAGGGGTTATGGC. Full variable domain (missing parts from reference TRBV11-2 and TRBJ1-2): EAGVAQSPRYKIIEKRQSVAFWCNPISGHATLYWYQQILGQGPKLLIQFQNNGVVDDSQLPKDRFSAERLKGVDSTLKIQPAKLEDSAVYLCASSLDDRGYGYTFGSGTRLTVV.

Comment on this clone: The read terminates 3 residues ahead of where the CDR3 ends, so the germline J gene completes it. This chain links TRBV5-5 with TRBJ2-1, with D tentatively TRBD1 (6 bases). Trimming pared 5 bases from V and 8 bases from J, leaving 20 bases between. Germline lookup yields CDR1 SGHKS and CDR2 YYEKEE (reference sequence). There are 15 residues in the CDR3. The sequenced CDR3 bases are TGTGCCAGCAGATACGGGACATCGGGTTGGTATGAG. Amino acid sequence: CASRYGTSGWYE. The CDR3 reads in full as CASRYGTSGWYEQFF.

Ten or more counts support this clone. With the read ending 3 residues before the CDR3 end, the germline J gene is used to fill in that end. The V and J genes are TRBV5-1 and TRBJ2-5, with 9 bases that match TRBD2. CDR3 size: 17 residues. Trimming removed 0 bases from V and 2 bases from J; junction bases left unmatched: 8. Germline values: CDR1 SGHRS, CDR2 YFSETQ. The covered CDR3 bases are TGCGCCAGCAGCTTGGTAGGGTTAGCGGGGGTTCAAGAGACC. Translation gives CASSLVGLAGVQET. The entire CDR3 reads CASSLVGLAGVQETQYF.

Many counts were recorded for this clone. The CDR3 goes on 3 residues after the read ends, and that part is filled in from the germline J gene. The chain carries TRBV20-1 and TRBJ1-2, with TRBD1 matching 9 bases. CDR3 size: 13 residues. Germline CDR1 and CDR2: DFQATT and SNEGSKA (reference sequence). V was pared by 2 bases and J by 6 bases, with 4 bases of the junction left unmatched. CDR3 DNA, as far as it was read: TGCAGTGCTAGAAAAGACAGGGGGGATGGC. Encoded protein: CSARKDRGDG. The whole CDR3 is CSARKDRGDGYTF.

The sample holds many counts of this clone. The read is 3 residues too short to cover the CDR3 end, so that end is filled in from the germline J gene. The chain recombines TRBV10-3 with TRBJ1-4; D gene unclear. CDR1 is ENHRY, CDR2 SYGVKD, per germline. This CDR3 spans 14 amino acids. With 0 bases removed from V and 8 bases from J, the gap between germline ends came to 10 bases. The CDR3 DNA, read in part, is TGTGCCATCAGTGAGTCGTCCCGGTACGAAAAA. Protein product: CAISESSRYEK. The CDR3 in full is CAISESSRYEKLFF.

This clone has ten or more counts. The CDR3 bases that were read are TGCAGTGCTAGAGATAGCGCTAGCTCCTACAATGAG. Its translation is CSARDSASSYNE. The whole CDR3 region reads CSARDSASSYNEQFF. The chain employs TRBV20-1 and TRBJ2-1; TRBD2 is a possible D gene (5 bases). Read sequence stops 3 residues before the CDR3 end, and the germline J gene provides the missing end. The V and J ends lost 0 bases and 0 bases respectively, with 9 bases between them. Per the germline V gene, CDR1 is DFQATT and CDR2 is SNEGSKA (reference sequence). The CDR3 is 15 residues long.

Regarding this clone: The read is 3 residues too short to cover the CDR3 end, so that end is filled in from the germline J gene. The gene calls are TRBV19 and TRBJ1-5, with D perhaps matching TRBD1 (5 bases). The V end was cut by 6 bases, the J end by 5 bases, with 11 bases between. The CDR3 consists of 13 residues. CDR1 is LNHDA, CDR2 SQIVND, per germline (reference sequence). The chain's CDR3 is CASRSRDYQPQHF. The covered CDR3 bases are TGTGCCAGTAGAAGCAGGGACTATCAGCCC.

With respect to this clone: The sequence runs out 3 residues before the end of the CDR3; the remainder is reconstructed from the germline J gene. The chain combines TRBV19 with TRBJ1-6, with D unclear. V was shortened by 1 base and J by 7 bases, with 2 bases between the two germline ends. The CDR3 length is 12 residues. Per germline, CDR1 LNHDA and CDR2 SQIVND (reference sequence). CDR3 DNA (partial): TGTGCCAGTAGTATAGCGAATTCACCC. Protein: CASSIANSP. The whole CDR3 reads CASSIANSPLHF.

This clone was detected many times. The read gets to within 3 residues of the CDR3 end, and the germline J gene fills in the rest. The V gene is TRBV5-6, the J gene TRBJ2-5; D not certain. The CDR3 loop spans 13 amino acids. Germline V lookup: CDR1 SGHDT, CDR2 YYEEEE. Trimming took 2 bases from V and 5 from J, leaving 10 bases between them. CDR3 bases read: TGTGCCAGCAGCTTTACTACCGCGGAGACC. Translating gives CASSFTTAET. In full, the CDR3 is CASSFTTAETQYF.

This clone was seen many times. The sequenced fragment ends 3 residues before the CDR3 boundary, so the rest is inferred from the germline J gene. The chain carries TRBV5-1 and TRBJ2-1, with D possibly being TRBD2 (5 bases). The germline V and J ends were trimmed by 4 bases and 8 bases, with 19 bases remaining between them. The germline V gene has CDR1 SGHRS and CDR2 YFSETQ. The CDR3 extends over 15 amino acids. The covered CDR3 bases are TGCGCCAGCAGCCGAGACGGACTGGAAAGTGATGAG. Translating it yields CASSRDGLESDE. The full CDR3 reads CASSRDGLESDEQFF.

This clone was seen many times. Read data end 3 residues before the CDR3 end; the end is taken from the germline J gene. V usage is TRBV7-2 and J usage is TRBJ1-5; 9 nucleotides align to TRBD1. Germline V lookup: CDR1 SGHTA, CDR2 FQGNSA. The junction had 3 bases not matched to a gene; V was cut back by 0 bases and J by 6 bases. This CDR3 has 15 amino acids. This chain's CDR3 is CASSLAPGQGQPQHF. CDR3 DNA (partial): TGTGCCAGCAGCTTAGCCCCGGGACAGGGTCAGCCC.